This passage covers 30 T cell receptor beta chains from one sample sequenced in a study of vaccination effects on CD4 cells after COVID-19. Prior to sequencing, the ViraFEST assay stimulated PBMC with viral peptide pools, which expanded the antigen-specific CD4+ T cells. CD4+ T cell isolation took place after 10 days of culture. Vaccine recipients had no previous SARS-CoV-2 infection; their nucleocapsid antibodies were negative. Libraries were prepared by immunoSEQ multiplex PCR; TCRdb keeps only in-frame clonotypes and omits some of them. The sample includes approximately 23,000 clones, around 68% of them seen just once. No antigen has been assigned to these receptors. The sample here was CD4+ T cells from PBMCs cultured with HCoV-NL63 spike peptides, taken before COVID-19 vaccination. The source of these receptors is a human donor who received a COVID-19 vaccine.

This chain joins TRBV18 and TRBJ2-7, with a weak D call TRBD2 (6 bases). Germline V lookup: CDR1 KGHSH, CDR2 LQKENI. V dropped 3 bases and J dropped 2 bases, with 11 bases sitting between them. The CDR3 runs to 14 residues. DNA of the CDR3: TGTGCCAGCTCACCCGACAGCGGGCCCTACGAGCAGTACTTC. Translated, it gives CASSPDSGPYEQYF.

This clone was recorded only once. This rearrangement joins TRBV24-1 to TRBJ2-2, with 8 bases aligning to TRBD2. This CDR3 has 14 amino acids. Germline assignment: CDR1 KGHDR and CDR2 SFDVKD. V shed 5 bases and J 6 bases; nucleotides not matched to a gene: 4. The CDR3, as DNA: TGTGCCACCAGTGTAGGGACTAGTGCCGGGGAGCTGTTTTTT. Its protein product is CATSVGTSAGELFF.

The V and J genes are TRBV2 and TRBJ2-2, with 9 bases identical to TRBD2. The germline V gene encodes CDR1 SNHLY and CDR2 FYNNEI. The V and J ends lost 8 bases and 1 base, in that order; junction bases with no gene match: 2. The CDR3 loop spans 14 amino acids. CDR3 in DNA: TGTGCCAGCCGTAGCGGGAGGAACACCGGGGAGCTGTTTTTT. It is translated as CASRSGRNTGELFF.

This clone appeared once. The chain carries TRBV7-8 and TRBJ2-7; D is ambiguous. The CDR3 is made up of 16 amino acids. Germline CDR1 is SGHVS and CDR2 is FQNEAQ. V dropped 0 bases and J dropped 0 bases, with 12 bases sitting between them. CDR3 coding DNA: TGTGCCAGCAGCTTAGCTTCGATCCAGAGCTCCTACGAGCAGTACTTC. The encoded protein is CASSLASIQSSYEQYF.

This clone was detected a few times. CDR3: CASSGWSSYNSPLHF. The CDR3 region has the DNA TGTGCCAGCAGTGGATGGAGCTCCTATAATTCACCCCTCCACTTT. The chain employs TRBV2 and TRBJ1-6; D remains unclear. From germline, CDR1 is SNHLY and CDR2 FYNNEI. V lost 4 bases and J lost 0, with 7 bases in between. CDR3 length equals 15 residues.

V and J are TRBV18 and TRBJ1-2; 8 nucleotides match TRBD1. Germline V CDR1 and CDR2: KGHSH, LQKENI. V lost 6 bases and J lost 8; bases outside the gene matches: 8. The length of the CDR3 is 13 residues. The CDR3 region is CASSPQRDRGYTF. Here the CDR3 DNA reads TGTGCCAGCTCTCCTCAACGGGACAGGGGCTACACCTTC.

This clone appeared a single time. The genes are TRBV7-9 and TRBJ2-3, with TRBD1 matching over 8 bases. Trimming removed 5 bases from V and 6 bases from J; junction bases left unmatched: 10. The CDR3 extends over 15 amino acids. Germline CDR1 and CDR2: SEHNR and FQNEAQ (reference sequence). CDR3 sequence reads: CASSVTGGGPDTQYF. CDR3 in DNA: TGTGCCAGCAGCGTTACAGGGGGAGGCCCCGATACGCAGTATTTT.

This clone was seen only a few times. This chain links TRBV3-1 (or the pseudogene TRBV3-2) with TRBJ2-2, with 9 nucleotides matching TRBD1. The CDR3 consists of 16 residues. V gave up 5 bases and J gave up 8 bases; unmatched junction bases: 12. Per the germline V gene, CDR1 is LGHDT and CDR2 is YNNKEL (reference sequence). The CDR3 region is CASSYPGQGMAGELFF. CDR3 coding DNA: TGTGCCAGCAGCTACCCGGGACAGGGCATGGCGGGGGAGCTGTTTTTT.

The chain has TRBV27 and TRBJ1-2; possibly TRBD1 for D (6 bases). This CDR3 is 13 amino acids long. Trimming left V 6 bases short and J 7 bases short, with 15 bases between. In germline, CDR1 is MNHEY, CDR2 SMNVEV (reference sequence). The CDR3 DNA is TGTGCCAGCAGGAAACAGGGTCAGGGTGGCTACACCTTC. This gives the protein CASRKQGQGGYTF.

The DNA of the CDR3 is TGTGCCAGCAGCCCCTTAAAACTGGGGGGAAACACCATATATTTT. It specifies CASSPLKLGGNTIYF. The gene calls are TRBV7-2 and TRBJ1-3; D call uncertain. This CDR3 region has 15 residues. Germline V gene lookup returns CDR1 SGHTA and CDR2 FQGNSA. V was cut by 5 bases and J by 4 bases, with 15 bases left in between.

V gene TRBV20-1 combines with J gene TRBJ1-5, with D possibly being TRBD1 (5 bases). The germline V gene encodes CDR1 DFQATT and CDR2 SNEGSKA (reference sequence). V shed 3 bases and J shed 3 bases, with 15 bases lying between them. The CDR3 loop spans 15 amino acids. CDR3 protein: CSASRQRSSNQPQHF. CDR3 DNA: TGCAGTGCTAGTCGACAGAGATCTTCCAATCAGCCCCAGCATTTT.

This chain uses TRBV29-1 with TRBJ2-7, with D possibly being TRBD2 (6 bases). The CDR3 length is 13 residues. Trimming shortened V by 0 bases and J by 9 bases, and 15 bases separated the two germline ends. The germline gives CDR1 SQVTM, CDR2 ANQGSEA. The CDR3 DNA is TGCAGCGTTGAAGAGGTTCAGCGGGCCCCGCAGTACTTC. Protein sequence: CSVEEVQRAPQYF.

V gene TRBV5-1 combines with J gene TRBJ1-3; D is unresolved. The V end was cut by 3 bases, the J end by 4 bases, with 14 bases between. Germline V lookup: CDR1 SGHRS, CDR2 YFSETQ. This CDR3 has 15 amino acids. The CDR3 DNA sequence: TGCGCCAGCAGCTACGACGGCCCGACGGGAAACACCATATATTTT. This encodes CASSYDGPTGNTIYF.

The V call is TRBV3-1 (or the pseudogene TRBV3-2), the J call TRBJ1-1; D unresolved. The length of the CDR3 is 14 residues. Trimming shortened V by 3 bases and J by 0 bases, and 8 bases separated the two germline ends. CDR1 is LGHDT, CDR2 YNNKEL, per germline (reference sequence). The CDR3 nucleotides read TGTGCCAGCAGCCACCGGACCATGAACACTGAAGCTTTCTTT. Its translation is CASSHRTMNTEAFF.

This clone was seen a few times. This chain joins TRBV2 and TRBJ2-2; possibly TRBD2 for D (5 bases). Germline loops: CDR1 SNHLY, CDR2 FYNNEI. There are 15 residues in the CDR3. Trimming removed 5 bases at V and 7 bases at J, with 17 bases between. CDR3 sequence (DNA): TGTGCCAGCAGTTTGGGCTCCACGGGGAACGGGGAGCTGTTTTTT. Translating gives CASSLGSTGNGELFF.

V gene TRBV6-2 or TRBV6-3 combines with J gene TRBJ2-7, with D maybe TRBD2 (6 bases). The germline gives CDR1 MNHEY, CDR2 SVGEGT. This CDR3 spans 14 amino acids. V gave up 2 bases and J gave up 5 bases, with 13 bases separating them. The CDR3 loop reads CASSYLSGRNEQYF. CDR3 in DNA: TGTGCCAGCAGTTACCTTTCTGGGAGGAACGAGCAGTACTTC.

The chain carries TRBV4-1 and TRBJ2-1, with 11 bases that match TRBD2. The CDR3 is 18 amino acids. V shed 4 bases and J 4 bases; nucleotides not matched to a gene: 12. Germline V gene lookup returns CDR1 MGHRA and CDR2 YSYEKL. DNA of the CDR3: TGCGCCAGCAGCCGGGGGTCCTGGGCTAGCGGGGGGTACAATGAGCAGTTCTTC. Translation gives CASSRGSWASGGYNEQFF.

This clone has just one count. The CDR3 DNA is TGCGCCAGCAGCTTTTCATCAGATAACAATGAGCAGTTCTTC. Protein: CASSFSSDNNEQFF. The rearrangement uses TRBV5-1 and TRBJ2-1; D is undetermined. The V gene lost 2 bases and the J gene lost 5 bases, with 11 bases spanning the gap. This CDR3 contains 14 residues. Germline V gives CDR1 SGHRS, CDR2 YFSETQ.

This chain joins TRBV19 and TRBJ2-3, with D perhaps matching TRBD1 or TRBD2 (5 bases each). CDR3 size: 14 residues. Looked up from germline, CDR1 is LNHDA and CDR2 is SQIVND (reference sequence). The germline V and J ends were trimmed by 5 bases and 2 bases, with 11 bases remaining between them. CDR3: CASSDLGTTDTQYF. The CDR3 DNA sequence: TGTGCCAGTAGTGACTTAGGGACCACAGATACGCAGTATTTT.

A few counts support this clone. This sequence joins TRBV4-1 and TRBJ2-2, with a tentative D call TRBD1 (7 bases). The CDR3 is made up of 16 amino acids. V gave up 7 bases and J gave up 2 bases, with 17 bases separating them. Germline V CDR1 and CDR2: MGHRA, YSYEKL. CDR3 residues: CASKAGQRLNTGELFF. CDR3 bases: TGCGCCAGCAAGGCGGGACAGCGCCTAAACACCGGGGAGCTGTTTTTT.

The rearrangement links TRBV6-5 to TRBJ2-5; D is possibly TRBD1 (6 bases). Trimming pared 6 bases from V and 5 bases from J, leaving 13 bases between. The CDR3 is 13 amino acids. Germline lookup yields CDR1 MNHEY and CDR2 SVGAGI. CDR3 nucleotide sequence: TGTGCCAGCAGGCAGGGGAGTGTGGAGACCCAGTACTTC. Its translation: CASRQGSVETQYF.

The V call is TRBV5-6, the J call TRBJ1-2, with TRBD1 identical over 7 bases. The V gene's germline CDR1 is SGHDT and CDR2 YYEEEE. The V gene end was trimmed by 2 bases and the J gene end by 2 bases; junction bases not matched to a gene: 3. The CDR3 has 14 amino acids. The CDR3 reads CASSFQGQNYGYTF. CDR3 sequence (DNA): TGTGCCAGCAGCTTCCAGGGACAGAACTATGGCTACACCTTC.

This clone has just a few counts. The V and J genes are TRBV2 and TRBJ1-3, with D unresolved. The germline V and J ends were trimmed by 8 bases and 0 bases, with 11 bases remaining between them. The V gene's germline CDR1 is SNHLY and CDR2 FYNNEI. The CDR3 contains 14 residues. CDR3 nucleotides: TGTGCCAGCTCAACGGGCGGCTCTGGAAACACCATATATTTT. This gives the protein CASSTGGSGNTIYF.

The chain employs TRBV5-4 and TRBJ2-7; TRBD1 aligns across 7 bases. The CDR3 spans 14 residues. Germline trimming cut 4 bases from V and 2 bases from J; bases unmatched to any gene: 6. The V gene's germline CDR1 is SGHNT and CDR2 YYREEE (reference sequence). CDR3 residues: CASSRGTAPYEQYF. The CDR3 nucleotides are TGTGCCAGCAGCCGAGGGACAGCTCCCTACGAGCAGTACTTC.

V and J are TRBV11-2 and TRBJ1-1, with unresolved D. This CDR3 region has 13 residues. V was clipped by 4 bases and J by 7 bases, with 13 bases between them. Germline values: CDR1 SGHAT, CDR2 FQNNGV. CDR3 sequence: CASSSTIGNEAFF. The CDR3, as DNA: TGTGCCAGCAGCTCAACTATTGGTAATGAAGCTTTCTTT.

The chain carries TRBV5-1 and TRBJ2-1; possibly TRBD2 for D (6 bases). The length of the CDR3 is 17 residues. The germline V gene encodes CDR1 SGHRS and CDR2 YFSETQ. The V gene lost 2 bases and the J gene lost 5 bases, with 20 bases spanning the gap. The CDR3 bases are TGCGCCAGCAGCTTTAAATCCTTTGCGGGGACCGACAATGAGCAGTTCTTC. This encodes CASSFKSFAGTDNEQFF.

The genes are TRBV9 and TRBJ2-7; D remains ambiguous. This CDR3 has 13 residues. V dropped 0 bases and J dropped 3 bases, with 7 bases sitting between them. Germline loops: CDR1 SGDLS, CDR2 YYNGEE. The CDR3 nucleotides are TGTGCCAGCAGCGTAGACGGTCTCTACGAGCAGTACTTC. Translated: CASSVDGLYEQYF.

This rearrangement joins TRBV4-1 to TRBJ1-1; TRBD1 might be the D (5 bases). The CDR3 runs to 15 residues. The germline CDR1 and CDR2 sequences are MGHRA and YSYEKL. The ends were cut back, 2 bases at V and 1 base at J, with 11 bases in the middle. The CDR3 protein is CASSQHPTGNTEAFF. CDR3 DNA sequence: TGCGCCAGCAGCCAACATCCCACAGGGAACACTGAAGCTTTCTTT.

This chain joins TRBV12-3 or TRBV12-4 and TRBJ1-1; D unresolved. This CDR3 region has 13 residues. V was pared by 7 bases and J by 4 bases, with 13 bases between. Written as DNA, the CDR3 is TGTGCCAGCAAGTCTAGGTGGTCCACTGAAGCTTTCTTT. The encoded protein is CASKSRWSTEAFF.

The CDR3 here is CASGDYRGTSYNEQFF. The CDR3 region has the DNA TGTGCCAGCGGCGACTACAGGGGTACCTCCTACAATGAGCAGTTCTTC. This chain uses TRBV2 with TRBJ2-1; 7 nucleotides align to TRBD1. CDR3 length: 16 amino acids. J gave up 0 bases and V 8 bases, and 10 bases lay outside the gene matches. Germline values: CDR1 SNHLY, CDR2 FYNNEI.